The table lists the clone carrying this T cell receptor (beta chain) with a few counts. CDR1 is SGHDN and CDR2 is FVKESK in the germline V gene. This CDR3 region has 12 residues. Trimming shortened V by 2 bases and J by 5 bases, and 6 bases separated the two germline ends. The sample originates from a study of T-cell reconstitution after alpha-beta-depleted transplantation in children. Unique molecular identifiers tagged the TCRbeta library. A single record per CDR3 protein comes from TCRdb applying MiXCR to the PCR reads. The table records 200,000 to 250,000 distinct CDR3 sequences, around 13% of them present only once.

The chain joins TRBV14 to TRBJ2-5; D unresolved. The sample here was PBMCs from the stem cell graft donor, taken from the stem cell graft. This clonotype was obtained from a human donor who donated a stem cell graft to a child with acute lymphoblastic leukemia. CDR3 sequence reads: CASSQKVETQYF. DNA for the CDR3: TGTGCCAGCAGCCAAAAAGTGGAGACCCAGTACTTC.